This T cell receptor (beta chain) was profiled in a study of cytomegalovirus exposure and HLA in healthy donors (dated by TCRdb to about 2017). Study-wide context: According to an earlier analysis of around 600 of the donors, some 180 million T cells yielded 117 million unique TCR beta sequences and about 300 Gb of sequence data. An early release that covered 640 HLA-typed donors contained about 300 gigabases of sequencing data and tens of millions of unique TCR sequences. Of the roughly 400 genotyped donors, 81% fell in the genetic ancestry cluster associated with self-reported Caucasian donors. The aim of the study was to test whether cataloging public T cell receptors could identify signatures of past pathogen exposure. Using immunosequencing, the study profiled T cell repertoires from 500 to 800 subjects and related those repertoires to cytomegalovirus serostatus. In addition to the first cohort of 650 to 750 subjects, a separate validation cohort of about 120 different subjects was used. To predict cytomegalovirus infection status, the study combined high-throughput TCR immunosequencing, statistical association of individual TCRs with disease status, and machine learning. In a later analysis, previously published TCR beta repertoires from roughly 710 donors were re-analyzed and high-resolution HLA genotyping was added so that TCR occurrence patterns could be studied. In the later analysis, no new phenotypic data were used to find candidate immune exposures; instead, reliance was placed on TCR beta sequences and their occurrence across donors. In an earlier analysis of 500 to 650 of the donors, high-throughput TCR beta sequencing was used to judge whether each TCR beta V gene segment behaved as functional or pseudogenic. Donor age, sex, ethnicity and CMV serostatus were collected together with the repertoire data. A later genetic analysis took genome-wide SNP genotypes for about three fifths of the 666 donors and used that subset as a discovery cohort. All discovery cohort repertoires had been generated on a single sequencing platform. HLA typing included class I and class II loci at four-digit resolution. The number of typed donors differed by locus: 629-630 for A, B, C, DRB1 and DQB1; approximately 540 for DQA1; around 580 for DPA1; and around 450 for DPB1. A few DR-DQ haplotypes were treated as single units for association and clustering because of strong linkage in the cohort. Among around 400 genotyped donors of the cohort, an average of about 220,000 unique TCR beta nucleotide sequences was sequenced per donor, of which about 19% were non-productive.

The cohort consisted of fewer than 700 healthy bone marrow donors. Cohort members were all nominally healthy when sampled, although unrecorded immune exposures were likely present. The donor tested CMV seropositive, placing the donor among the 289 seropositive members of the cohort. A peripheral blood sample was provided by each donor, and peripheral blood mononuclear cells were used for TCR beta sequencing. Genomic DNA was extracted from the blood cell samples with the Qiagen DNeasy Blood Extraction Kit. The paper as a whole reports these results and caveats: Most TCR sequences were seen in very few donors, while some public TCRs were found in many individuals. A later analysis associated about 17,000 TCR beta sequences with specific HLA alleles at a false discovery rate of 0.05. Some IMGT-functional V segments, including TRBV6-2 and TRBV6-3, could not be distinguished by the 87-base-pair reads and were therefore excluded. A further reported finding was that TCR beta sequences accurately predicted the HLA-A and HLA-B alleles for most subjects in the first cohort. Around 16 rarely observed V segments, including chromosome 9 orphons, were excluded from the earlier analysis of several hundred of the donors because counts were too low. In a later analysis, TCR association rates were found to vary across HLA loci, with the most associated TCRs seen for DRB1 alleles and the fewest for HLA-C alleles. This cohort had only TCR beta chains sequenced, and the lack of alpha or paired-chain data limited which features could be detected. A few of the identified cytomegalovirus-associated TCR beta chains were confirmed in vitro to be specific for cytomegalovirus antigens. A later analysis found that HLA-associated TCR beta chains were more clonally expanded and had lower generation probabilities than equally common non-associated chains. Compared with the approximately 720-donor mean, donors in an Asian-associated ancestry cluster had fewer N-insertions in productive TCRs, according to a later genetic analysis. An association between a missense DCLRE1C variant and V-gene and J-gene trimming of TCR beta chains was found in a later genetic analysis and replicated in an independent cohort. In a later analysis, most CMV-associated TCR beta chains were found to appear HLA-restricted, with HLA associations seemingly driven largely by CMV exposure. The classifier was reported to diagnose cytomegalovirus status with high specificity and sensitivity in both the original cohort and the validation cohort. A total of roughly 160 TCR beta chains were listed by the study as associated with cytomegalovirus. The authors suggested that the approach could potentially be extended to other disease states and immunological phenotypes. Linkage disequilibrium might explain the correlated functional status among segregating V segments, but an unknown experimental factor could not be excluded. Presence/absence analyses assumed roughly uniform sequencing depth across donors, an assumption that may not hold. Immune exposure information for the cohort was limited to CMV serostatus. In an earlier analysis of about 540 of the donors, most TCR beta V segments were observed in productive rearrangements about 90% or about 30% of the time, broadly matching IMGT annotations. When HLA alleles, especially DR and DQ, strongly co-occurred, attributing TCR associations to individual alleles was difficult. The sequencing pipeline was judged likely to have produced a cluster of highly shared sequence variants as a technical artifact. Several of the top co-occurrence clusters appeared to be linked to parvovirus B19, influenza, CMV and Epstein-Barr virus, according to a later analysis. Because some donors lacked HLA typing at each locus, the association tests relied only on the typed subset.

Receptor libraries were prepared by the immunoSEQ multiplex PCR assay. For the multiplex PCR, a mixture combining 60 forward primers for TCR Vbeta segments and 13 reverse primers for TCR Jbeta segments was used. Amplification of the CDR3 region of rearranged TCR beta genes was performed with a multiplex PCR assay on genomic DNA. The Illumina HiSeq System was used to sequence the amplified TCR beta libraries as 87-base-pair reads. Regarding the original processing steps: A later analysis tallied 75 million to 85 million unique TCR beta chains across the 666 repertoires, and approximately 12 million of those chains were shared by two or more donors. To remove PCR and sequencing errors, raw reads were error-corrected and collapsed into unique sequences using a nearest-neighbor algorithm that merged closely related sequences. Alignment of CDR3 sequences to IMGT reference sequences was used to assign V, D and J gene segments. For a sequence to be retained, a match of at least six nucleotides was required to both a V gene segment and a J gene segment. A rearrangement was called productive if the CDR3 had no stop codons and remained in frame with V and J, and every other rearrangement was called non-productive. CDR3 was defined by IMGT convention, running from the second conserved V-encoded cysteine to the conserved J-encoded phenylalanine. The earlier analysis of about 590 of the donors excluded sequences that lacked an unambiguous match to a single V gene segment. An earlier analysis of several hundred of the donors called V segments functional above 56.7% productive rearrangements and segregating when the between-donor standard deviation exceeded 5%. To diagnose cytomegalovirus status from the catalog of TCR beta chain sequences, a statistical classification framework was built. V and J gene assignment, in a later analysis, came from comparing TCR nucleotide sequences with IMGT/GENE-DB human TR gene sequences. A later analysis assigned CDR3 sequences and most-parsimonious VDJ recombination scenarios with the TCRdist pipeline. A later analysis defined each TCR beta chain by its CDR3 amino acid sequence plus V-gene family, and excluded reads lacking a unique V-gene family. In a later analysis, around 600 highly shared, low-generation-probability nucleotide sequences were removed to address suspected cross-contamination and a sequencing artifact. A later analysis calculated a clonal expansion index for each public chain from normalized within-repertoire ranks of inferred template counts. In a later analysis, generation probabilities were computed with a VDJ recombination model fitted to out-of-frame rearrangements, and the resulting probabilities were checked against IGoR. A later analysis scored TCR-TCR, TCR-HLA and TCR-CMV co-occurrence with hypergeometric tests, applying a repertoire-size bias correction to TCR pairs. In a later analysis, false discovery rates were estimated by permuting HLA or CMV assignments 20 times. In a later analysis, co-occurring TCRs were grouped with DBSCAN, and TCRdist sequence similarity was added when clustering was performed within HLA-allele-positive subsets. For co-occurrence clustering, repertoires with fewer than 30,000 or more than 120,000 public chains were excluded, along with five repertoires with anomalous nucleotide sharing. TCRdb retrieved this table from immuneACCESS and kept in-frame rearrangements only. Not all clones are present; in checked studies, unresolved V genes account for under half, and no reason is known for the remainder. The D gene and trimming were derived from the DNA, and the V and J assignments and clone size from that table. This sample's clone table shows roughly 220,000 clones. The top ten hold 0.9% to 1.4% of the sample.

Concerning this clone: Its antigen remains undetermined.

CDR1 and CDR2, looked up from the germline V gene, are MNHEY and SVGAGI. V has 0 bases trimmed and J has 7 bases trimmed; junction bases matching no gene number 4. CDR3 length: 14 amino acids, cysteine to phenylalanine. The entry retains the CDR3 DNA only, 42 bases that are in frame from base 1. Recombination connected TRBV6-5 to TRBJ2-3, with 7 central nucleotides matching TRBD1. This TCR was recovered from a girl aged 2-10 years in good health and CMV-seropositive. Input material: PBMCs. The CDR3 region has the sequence CASSYSTGPNTQYF. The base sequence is TGTGCCAGCAGTTACTCGACAGGGCCAAATACGCAGTATTTT.